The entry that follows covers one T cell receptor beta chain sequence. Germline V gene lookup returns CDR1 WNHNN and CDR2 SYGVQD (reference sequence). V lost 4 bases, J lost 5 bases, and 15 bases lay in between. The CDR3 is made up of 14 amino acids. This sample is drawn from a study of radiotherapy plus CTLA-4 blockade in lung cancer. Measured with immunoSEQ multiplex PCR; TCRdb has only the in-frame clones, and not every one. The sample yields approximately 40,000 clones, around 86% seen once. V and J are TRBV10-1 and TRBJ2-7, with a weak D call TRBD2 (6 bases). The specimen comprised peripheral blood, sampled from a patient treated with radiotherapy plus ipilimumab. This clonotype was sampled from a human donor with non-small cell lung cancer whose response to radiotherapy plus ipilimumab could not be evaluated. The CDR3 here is CASSVSGAGNEQYF. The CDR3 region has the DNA TGCGCCAGCAGTGTGTCGGGAGCCGGTAACGAGCAGTACTTC.